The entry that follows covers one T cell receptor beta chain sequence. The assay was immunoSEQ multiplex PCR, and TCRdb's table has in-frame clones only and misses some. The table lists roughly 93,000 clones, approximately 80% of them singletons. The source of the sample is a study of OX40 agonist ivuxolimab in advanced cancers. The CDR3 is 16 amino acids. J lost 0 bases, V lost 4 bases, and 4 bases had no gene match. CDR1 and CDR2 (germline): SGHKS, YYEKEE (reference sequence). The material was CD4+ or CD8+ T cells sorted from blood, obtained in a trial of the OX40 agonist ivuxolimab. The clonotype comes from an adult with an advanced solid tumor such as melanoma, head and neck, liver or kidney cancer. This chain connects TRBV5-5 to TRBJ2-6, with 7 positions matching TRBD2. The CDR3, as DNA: TGTGCCAGCAGCCTGGGAGGGAGCTCTGGGGCCAACGTCCTGACTTTC. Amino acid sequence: CASSLGGSSGANVLTF.